Each of the 25 T cell receptor beta chains below was sequenced from the same sample in a study of T cell responses to AZD1222 COVID-19 vaccine. The assay was immunoSEQ multiplex PCR, and TCRdb's table has in-frame clones only and misses some. The sample lists 120,000 to 150,000 clones, 86% occurring once. Sample: peripheral blood, taken 28 days after the second AZD1222 dose. Receptors were obtained from an adult who received the AZD1222 COVID-19 vaccine.

This clone was observed once. This chain joins TRBV6-5 and TRBJ1-2, with D tentatively TRBD1 (5 bases). Trimming stripped 7 bases from V and 4 bases from J, with 16 bases between. This CDR3 spans 14 amino acids. Germline V CDR1 and CDR2: MNHEY, SVGAGI. The CDR3 spells CASTPAGGGYGYTF. CDR3 coding DNA: TGTGCCAGCACTCCCGCGGGGGGAGGCTATGGCTACACCTTC.

The gene calls are TRBV7-2 and TRBJ1-1; D remains ambiguous. The CDR3 runs to 14 residues. CDR1 is SGHTA and CDR2 is FQGNSA in the germline V gene. V was clipped by 6 bases and J by 1 base, with 12 bases between them. The CDR3 nucleotides are TGTGCCAGCAGTCCCACTGGGGAGAACACTGAAGCTTTCTTT. This encodes CASSPTGENTEAFF.

V usage is TRBV6-4 and J usage is TRBJ2-7; possible D gene TRBD2, 5 bases. Germline V gene data show CDR1 as MRHNA and CDR2 as SNTAGT. This CDR3 region has 15 residues. V was cut by 8 bases and J by 2 bases, with 19 bases left in between. The CDR3 bases are TGTGCCAGCCACGCCGAGCGGCAGCTAACCTACGAGCAGTACTTC. Translated: CASHAERQLTYEQYF.

The V and J genes are TRBV7-9 and TRBJ2-3; the D gene is possibly TRBD2 (6 bases). This CDR3 has 13 residues. In germline, CDR1 is SEHNR, CDR2 FQNEAQ (reference sequence). V lost 5 bases and J 9 bases, leaving 15 bases between the germline ends. The CDR3 bases are TGTGCCAGCAGCCCACGTGGAGGGATCACGCAGTATTTT. Its translation: CASSPRGGITQYF.

In its sample, this clone was seen a few times. The genes are TRBV3-1 (or the pseudogene TRBV3-2) and TRBJ1-5; D gene unclear. Trimming took off 0 bases at V and 6 bases at J, with 6 bases between the two ends. The CDR3 totals 13 residues. In germline, CDR1 is LGHDT, CDR2 YNNKEL (reference sequence). CDR3 region: CASSQDTVQPQHF. CDR3 nucleotide sequence: TGTGCCAGCAGCCAAGACACGGTTCAGCCCCAGCATTTT.

V is TRBV3-1 (or the pseudogene TRBV3-2) and J is TRBJ2-1; 11 nucleotides align to TRBD2. The CDR3 has 18 residues. The germline gives CDR1 LGHDT, CDR2 YNNKEL (reference sequence). V was pared by 3 bases and J by 0 bases, with 7 bases of the junction left unmatched. This chain's CDR3 is CASSQLNSGRASYNEQFF. The CDR3 DNA follows: TGTGCCAGCAGCCAGTTGAATAGCGGGAGGGCCTCCTACAATGAGCAGTTCTTC.

The CDR3 DNA is TGTGCCATCAGCGGAGCGGGGGGGAGGGAGACCCAGTACTTC. Amino acids: CAISGAGGRETQYF. This chain joins TRBV10-3 and TRBJ2-5, with 10 bases fitting TRBD2. V gave up 6 bases and J gave up 5 bases; unmatched junction bases: 6. The CDR3 runs to 14 residues. Germline V CDR1 and CDR2: ENHRY, SYGVKD.

The rearrangement uses TRBV9 and TRBJ2-3, with a weak D call TRBD1 (5 bases). V lost 0 bases and J 5 bases, leaving 19 bases between the germline ends. Germline loops: CDR1 SGDLS, CDR2 YYNGEE. CDR3 size: 17 residues. The CDR3 region has the DNA TGTGCCAGCAGCGTAGGTAAAGGGGTAGGTTTTTTAGATACGCAGTATTTT. Amino acid sequence: CASSVGKGVGFLDTQYF.

The rearrangement joins TRBV3-1 (or the pseudogene TRBV3-2) to TRBJ2-1; D uncertain. The CDR3 contains 14 residues. With 4 bases removed from V and 9 bases from J, the gap between germline ends came to 16 bases. Per the germline V gene, CDR1 is LGHDT and CDR2 is YNNKEL (reference sequence). In DNA form, the CDR3 reads TGTGCCAGCAGCCTCGATTTCTCTGCGGCTGAGCAGTTCTTC. It specifies CASSLDFSAAEQFF.

This clone was seen once. This rearrangement joins TRBV9 to TRBJ2-1, with D perhaps matching TRBD2 (5 bases). Trimming cost V 7 bases and J 3 bases, with 11 bases left between them. CDR1 and CDR2 (germline): SGDLS, YYNGEE. The CDR3 totals 13 residues. The CDR3 coding sequence is TGTGCCAGCGGTCAAGCGGACTACAATGAGCAGTTCTTC. It is translated as CASGQADYNEQFF. Drawing the rest from reference TRBV9 and TRBJ2-1, the complete variable domain is DSGVTQTPKHLITATGQRVTLRCSPRSGDLSVYWYQQSLDQGLQFLIQYYNGEERAKGNILERFSAQQFPDLHSELNLSSLELGDSALYFCASGQADYNEQFFGPGTRLTVL.

CDR3 region: CASSLSRGPNEKLFF. CDR3 DNA: TGTGCCAGCAGCTTAAGCAGGGGGCCGAATGAAAAACTGTTTTTT. The J gene is TRBJ1-4, the V gene TRBV7-2, with 8 bases identical to TRBD1. The CDR3 sequence is 15 residues long. V lost 2 bases, J lost 5 bases, and 4 bases stayed unmatched. CDR1 SGHTA and CDR2 FQGNSA come from the germline V gene.

The V gene is TRBV30, the J gene TRBJ1-1; D remains unclear. Germline CDR1 GTSNPN, CDR2 SVGIG (reference sequence). The CDR3 is 11 amino acids. Trimming took off 2 bases at V and 8 bases at J, with 9 bases between the two ends. CDR3 in amino acids: CAWSRTVEAFF. In DNA, the CDR3 is TGTGCCTGGAGTCGGACGGTAGAAGCTTTCTTT.

The chain employs TRBV6-5 and TRBJ1-1; possibly TRBD1 for D (5 bases). This CDR3 is 10 amino acids long. Germline values: CDR1 MNHEY, CDR2 SVGAGI. Trimming cost V 8 bases and J 4 bases, with 5 bases left between them. The CDR3 nucleotides are TGTGCCAGCGGGGGCACTGAAGCTTTCTTT. This codes for CASGGTEAFF.

V is TRBV12-3 or TRBV12-4 and J is TRBJ1-2; no definite D call. The V end lost 1 base, the J end lost 6 bases, and 6 bases lay between the germline ends. The CDR3 has 12 amino acids. The CDR3 DNA follows: TGTGCCAGCAGTTTAGGGGTAGATGGCTACACCTTC. The encoded protein is CASSLGVDGYTF.

This clone was seen just once. The rearrangement joins TRBV5-1 to TRBJ2-6; 9 positions agree with TRBD1. Germline CDR1 reads SGHRS; CDR2 reads YFSETQ. J lost 0 bases, V lost 4 bases, and 5 bases had no gene match. The CDR3 spans 17 residues. The CDR3 here is CASSRTGVSSGANVLTF. The DNA of the CDR3 is TGCGCCAGCAGCAGGACAGGGGTTAGCTCTGGGGCCAACGTCCTGACTTTC.

This chain connects TRBV19 to TRBJ2-7; 9 nucleotides line up with TRBD1. Trimming removed 5 bases from V and 5 bases from J; junction bases left unmatched: 13. CDR1 and CDR2 (germline): LNHDA, SQIVND (reference sequence). The CDR3 contains 16 residues. The CDR3 DNA reads as TGTGCCAGTAGTGGCCGGGGCGGGACAGGGTTGGACGAGCAGTACTTC. It is translated as CASSGRGGTGLDEQYF.

CDR3 amino acids: CASSFEVTEAFF. The CDR3 nucleotides are TGTGCCAGCAGTTTTGAGGTCACTGAAGCTTTCTTT. The chain joins TRBV12-3 or TRBV12-4 to TRBJ1-1; no definite D call. Trimming shortened V by 3 bases and J by 4 bases, and 6 bases separated the two germline ends. The CDR3 totals 12 residues.

V gene TRBV6-4 combines with J gene TRBJ2-2; TRBD2 matches 12 bases. V shed 5 bases, J shed 4 bases, and the junction held 8 bases outside the gene matches. Germline CDR1 reads MRHNA; CDR2 reads SNTAGT. The CDR3 totals 17 residues. The DNA of the CDR3 is TGTGCCAGCAGTCCTAGCGGGAGGGCCTTCAGCACCGGGGAGCTGTTTTTT. The encoded protein is CASSPSGRAFSTGELFF.

This clone was seen more than once but under ten times. This rearrangement joins TRBV6-6 to TRBJ1-5; D might be TRBD1 (5 bases). The V gene lost 3 bases and the J gene lost 5 bases, with 11 bases spanning the gap. The length of the CDR3 is 14 residues. The germline CDR1 and CDR2 sequences are MNHNY and SVGAGI (reference sequence). The CDR3 loop reads CASSYKGMDQPQHF. The CDR3 region has the DNA TGTGCCAGCAGTTATAAGGGGATGGATCAGCCCCAGCATTTT.

The chain links TRBV9 to TRBJ1-3; no reliable D call. The ends were cut back, 4 bases at V and 4 bases at J, with 9 bases in the middle. Germline CDR1 and CDR2: SGDLS and YYNGEE. This CDR3 contains 13 residues. CDR3 in DNA: TGTGCCAGCAGCCCACTGGGCGGAAACACCATATATTTT. This encodes CASSPLGGNTIYF.

The gene calls are TRBV5-1 and TRBJ2-3; D possibly uses TRBD1 or TRBD2 (6 bases each). Germline assignment: CDR1 SGHRS and CDR2 YFSETQ. CDR3 length: 15 residues. V lost 0 bases, J lost 4 bases, and 12 bases lay in between. CDR3 residues: CASSLANGGADTQYF. The CDR3 bases are TGCGCCAGCAGCTTGGCCAACGGGGGCGCAGATACGCAGTATTTT.

This chain connects TRBV3-1 (or the pseudogene TRBV3-2) to TRBJ2-7; 11 positions match TRBD2. Trimming cost V 0 bases and J 4 bases; bases outside gene matches: 5. This CDR3 contains 16 residues. Per germline, CDR1 LGHDT and CDR2 YNNKEL (reference sequence). CDR3 protein: CASSQDGLAGGYEQYF. DNA for the CDR3: TGTGCCAGCAGCCAAGATGGGCTAGCGGGAGGATACGAGCAGTACTTC.

This clone was counted once. CDR3 in amino acids: CASSYAGGDYGYTF. CDR3 nucleotide sequence: TGTGCCAGCAGTTACGCAGGGGGCGACTATGGCTACACCTTC. The J gene is TRBJ1-2, the V gene TRBV6-5, with 8 bases lining up with TRBD1. Germline V gene data show CDR1 as MNHEY and CDR2 as SVGAGI. With V trimmed by 2 bases and J by 3 bases, 2 bases remained unmatched. This CDR3 is 14 amino acids long.

The chain couples TRBV6-2 or TRBV6-3 to TRBJ2-2; the D gene is possibly TRBD2 (5 bases). Deletions cut 4 bases from V and 3 bases from J, with 12 bases between. The CDR3 totals 15 residues. CDR1 MNHEY and CDR2 SVGEGT come from the germline V gene. The CDR3 DNA is TGTGCCAGCAGTTCCCTGGGAGTTTACACCGGGGAGCTGTTTTTT. The encoded protein is CASSSLGVYTGELFF.

The DNA for the CDR3 is TGTGCCAGCAGCAAAGGTAGTTTGGTCCCTAGCGGGGACAACACCGGGGAGCTGTTTTTT. Protein: CASSKGSLVPSGDNTGELFF. The genes are TRBV21-1 and TRBJ2-2; the table names TRBD2, a call not compared with the DNA. TRBV21-1 is annotated as a pseudogene. The CDR3 runs to 20 residues.